Below, 23 T cell receptor beta chains from the same sample are listed, as sequenced in a study of CD8+ T cells in alopecia areata. The authors extracted RNA and reverse transcribed it into cDNA as the sequencing template. Produced via immunoSEQ multiplex PCR; TCRdb's table is partial and in-frame only. The sample yields hundreds of thousands of clones, less than 80% seen once. The sequencing used CD4+ T cells sorted from blood, collected at week 0. The receptors here all came from a human donor with alopecia areata.

The rearrangement joins TRBV9 to TRBJ2-7, with D unresolved. CDR3 length: 13 amino acids. The ends were cut back, 0 bases at V and 10 bases at J, with 14 bases in the middle. Germline V CDR1 and CDR2: SGDLS, YYNGEE. The CDR3 sequence: CASSVEAASIQYF. CDR3 DNA: TGTGCCAGCAGCGTAGAAGCAGCATCGATTCAGTACTTC.

This clone came up a few times. The J gene is TRBJ2-2, the V gene TRBV29-1, with a tentative D call TRBD2 (5 bases). Trimming removed 3 bases at V and 1 base at J, with 6 bases between. Per germline, CDR1 SQVTM and CDR2 ANQGSEA. This CDR3 has 13 amino acids. Here the CDR3 reads CSVDGKNTGELFF. The CDR3 DNA reads TGCAGCGTTGACGGGAAGAACACCGGGGAGCTGTTTTTT.

CDR3 residues: CASSEARSGNEQFF. DNA of the CDR3: TGTGCCAGCAGTGAAGCGCGGTCAGGGAATGAGCAGTTCTTC. V and J are TRBV2 and TRBJ2-1; tentatively, D is TRBD1 (5 bases). CDR1 and CDR2 from the germline V gene are SNHLY and FYNNEI. Trimming left V 0 bases short and J 7 bases short, with 10 bases between. The CDR3 covers 14 residues.

J is TRBJ1-1 and V is TRBV29-1, with TRBD1 matching 7 bases. CDR1 is SQVTM and CDR2 is ANQGSEA in the germline V gene. Germline trimming cut 4 bases from V and 1 base from J; bases unmatched to any gene: 3. The CDR3 runs 13 residues. CDR3 DNA sequence: TGCAGCGTTGCTAGACAGGGGAACACTGAAGCTTTCTTT. Its translation is CSVARQGNTEAFF.

V and J are TRBV6-1 and TRBJ2-1, with 7 bases matching TRBD1. The CDR3 covers 15 residues. After removal of 0 bases from V and 6 bases from J, the junction contained 5 bases not matched to a gene. Germline CDR1 is MNHNS and CDR2 is SASEGT. The CDR3 sequence: CASSEAQAGGNEQFF. The CDR3 coding sequence is TGTGCCAGCAGTGAAGCGCAGGCAGGGGGCAATGAGCAGTTCTTC.

This clone was seen more than once but under ten times. V gene TRBV5-1 combines with J gene TRBJ2-3, with TRBD2 matching over 7 bases. V lost 6 bases and J lost 4; bases outside the gene matches: 8. CDR3 length: 14 amino acids. CDR1 SGHRS and CDR2 YFSETQ come from the germline V gene. The CDR3 DNA reads as TGCGCCAGCAAGACGGGGGGAGTGTCAGATACGCAGTATTTT. Translating it yields CASKTGGVSDTQYF.

This clone turned up a few times. The chain couples TRBV29-1 to TRBJ1-5; D is unresolved. The V gene lost 7 bases and the J gene lost 1 base, with 8 bases spanning the gap. This CDR3 region has 12 residues. Germline V lookup: CDR1 SQVTM, CDR2 ANQGSEA. CDR3 coding DNA: TGCAGCGCCAGCGGGAGCAATCAGCCCCAGCATTTT. It translates to CSASGSNQPQHF.

The V gene is TRBV2, the J gene TRBJ1-5; D is ambiguous. CDR1 and CDR2 (germline): SNHLY, FYNNEI. V was pared by 1 base and J by 10 bases, with 17 bases between. CDR3 size: 15 residues. The CDR3 region is CASSEGGSIWGPQHF. The CDR3 coding sequence is TGTGCCAGCAGTGAAGGAGGCAGCATCTGGGGTCCCCAGCATTTT.

The rearrangement joins TRBV19 to TRBJ2-1; D call uncertain. Germline V CDR1 and CDR2: LNHDA, SQIVND (reference sequence). The CDR3 contains 17 residues. Trimming removed 1 base at V and 0 bases at J, with 13 bases between. CDR3 protein: CASSIGRLQSSYNEQFF. The DNA for the CDR3 is TGTGCCAGTAGTATAGGGCGCCTACAGAGCTCCTACAATGAGCAGTTCTTC.

Points on this clone: A junction boundary mismatches the germline segment, possibly from a read error. This chain uses TRBV7-9 with TRBJ2-5; no definite D call. Per germline, CDR1 SEHNR and CDR2 FQNEAQ (reference sequence). CDR3 size: 15 residues. DNA for the CDR3: TGTGCCAGCAGATTAGGGTTTAGCCTGAAAGAGACCCAGTACTTC. Translated, it gives CASRLGFSLKETQYF.

This chain connects TRBV7-9 to TRBJ1-1; 7 nucleotides line up with TRBD1. The germline V gene has CDR1 SEHNR and CDR2 FQNEAQ (reference sequence). The CDR3 contains 14 residues. V lost 5 bases and J lost 1; bases outside the gene matches: 4. CDR3 sequence (DNA): TGTGCCAGCAGCAACAGGGGAGGGAACACTGAAGCTTTCTTT. Translation gives CASSNRGGNTEAFF.

The CDR3 loop is CASSPSSYEQYF. The CDR3 nucleotides read TGCGCCAGCAGCCCCAGCTCCTACGAGCAGTACTTC. The chain joins TRBV4-1 to TRBJ2-7; D is unclear. Trimming pared 4 bases from V and 0 bases from J, leaving 4 bases between. CDR1 MGHRA and CDR2 YSYEKL come from the germline V gene. CDR3 length equals 12 residues.

This clone is a singleton in its sample. The CDR3 sequence: CASRVSARGGNTIYF. In DNA form, the CDR3 reads TGTGCCAGCAGAGTTTCGGCTAGGGGCGGAAACACCATATATTTT. V usage is TRBV7-2 and J usage is TRBJ1-3, with D perhaps TRBD1 (5 bases). This CDR3 region has 15 residues. Germline V gene lookup returns CDR1 SGHTA and CDR2 FQGNSA. V dropped 6 bases and J dropped 4 bases, with 16 bases sitting between them.

The J gene is TRBJ2-6, the V gene TRBV2; D gene uncertain. V was trimmed by 11 bases and J by 1 base, leaving 6 bases between them. Germline V lookup: CDR1 SNHLY, CDR2 FYNNEI. The CDR3 contains 12 residues. As DNA, the CDR3 is TGTGCCGGTTCATCTGGGGCCAACGTCCTGACTTTC. Translating it yields CAGSSGANVLTF.

This rearrangement joins TRBV12-5 to TRBJ1-1; the match to TRBD1 covers 7 bases. Germline CDR1 and CDR2: LGHNT and FRNRAP. The CDR3 length is 12 residues. J was trimmed by 9 bases and V by 5 bases; bases with no gene match: 6. For the CDR3, the DNA is TGTGCTAGTGGTCTCCGGGACAGCAAAGCTTTCTTT. It translates to CASGLRDSKAFF.

The chain carries TRBV5-1 and TRBJ1-2, with D uncertain. With 4 bases removed from V and 6 bases from J, the gap between germline ends came to 10 bases. Germline values: CDR1 SGHRS, CDR2 YFSETQ. This CDR3 is 12 amino acids long. The CDR3 DNA follows: TGCGCCAGCAGCCTGACCGGGAATGGCTACACCTTC. It specifies CASSLTGNGYTF.

The rearrangement joins TRBV7-9 to TRBJ2-1, with TRBD1 identical over 7 bases. Trimming cost V 4 bases and J 9 bases; bases outside gene matches: 3. Per the germline V gene, CDR1 is SEHNR and CDR2 is FQNEAQ (reference sequence). The CDR3 is made up of 12 amino acids. CDR3 residues: CASSSQGIEQFF. CDR3 coding DNA: TGTGCCAGCAGCTCACAGGGGATTGAGCAGTTCTTC.

The chain has TRBV6-5 and TRBJ2-7, with TRBD2 identical over 9 bases. The CDR3 has 14 amino acids. J lost 5 bases, V lost 5 bases, and 7 bases had no gene match. Germline CDR1 reads MNHEY; CDR2 reads SVGAGI. The CDR3 nucleotides read TGTGCCAGCAGTGACTTAGCGGGGGACCACGAGCAGTACTTC. Translation gives CASSDLAGDHEQYF.

This chain joins TRBV5-1 and TRBJ2-1; 7 bases line up with TRBD1. Germline V CDR1 and CDR2: SGHRS, YFSETQ. This CDR3 contains 13 residues. V was clipped by 6 bases and J by 3 bases; unmatched bases: 3. CDR3 residues: CASTRDSYNEQFF. CDR3 in DNA: TGCGCCAGCACCCGGGACAGCTACAATGAGCAGTTCTTC.

Only one count was recorded for this clone. V usage is TRBV6-1 and J usage is TRBJ1-2, with D perhaps TRBD1 (6 bases). The V gene's germline CDR1 is MNHNS and CDR2 SASEGT. This CDR3 has 17 amino acids. Trimming stripped 3 bases from V and 0 bases from J, with 17 bases between. The CDR3 here is CASSDPEGETSNYGYTF. The CDR3 coding sequence is TGTGCCAGCAGTGATCCCGAGGGGGAAACCTCTAACTATGGCTACACCTTC.

The chain is built from TRBV12-5 and TRBJ2-7, with 8 bases fitting TRBD2. Losses at the gene ends were 4 bases for V and 3 bases for J; bases not matched to a gene: 2. CDR3 length: 13 amino acids. Germline CDR1 is LGHNT and CDR2 is FRNRAP. The CDR3 DNA follows: TGTGCTAGTGGTTCCGGGACTAGCTACGAGCAGTACTTC. Amino acids: CASGSGTSYEQYF. The full variable domain, completed using reference TRBV12-5 and TRBJ2-7, is DARVTQTPRHKVTEMGQEVTMRCQPILGHNTVFWYRQTMMQGLELLAYFRNRAPLDDSGMPKDRFSAEMPDATLATLKIQPSEPRDSAVYFCASGSGTSYEQYFGPGTRLTVT.

The V and J genes are TRBV2 and TRBJ1-1, with a possible D match to TRBD1 (5 bases). Germline-derived CDR1 and CDR2 are SNHLY and FYNNEI. This CDR3 is 13 amino acids long. Trimming left V 3 bases short and J 10 bases short, with 15 bases between. The CDR3 reads CASSDRGTGGAFF. The CDR3 DNA is TGTGCCAGCAGTGACCGGGGCACCGGCGGAGCTTTCTTT.

CDR3 region: CASTGTSGGMADTDTQYF. The CDR3, as DNA: TGTGCCAGCACCGGGACTAGCGGGGGGATGGCGGACACAGATACGCAGTATTTT. This rearrangement joins TRBV9 to TRBJ2-3, with TRBD2 matching over 15 bases. V shed 6 bases, J shed 2 bases, and the junction held 10 bases outside the gene matches. This CDR3 region has 18 residues. Per the germline V gene, CDR1 is SGDLS and CDR2 is YYNGEE.